These T cell receptor beta chains were read from a single sample in a study of blood T cell repertoires in COVID-19. Measured with immunoSEQ multiplex PCR; TCRdb has only the in-frame clones, and not every one. The repertoire includes about 84,000 clones, over 70% of them detected once, and about 5.7% sits in the top ten. The sequencing sample was made of peripheral blood. The receptors originated from a man aged 50 to 59 with active or convalescent COVID-19. Each CDR3 is given with its conserved first and last residue. The order of the fields is CDR3 length, V gene, J gene, CDR3 protein.

>15|TRBV18|TRBJ1-6
CASSPGGIRDSPFHF
>19|TRBV6-2/TRBV6-3|TRBJ2-2
CASSYPGTSGGAGTGELFF
>13|TRBV19|TRBJ1-2
CASRADRDYGYTF
>16|TRBV5-6|TRBJ2-7
CASSFGTGESGREQYF
>15|TRBV7-6|TRBJ2-7
CASSSKRGETYEQYF
>14|TRBV5-6|TRBJ1-1
CASSLAPGGTEAFF
>14|TRBV5-1|TRBJ1-1
CASSLEGMNTEAFF
>15|TRBV6-5|TRBJ2-6
CASTAGGSGANVLTF
>15|TRBV6-2/TRBV6-3|TRBJ2-2
CASSDGLAGTGELFF
>16|TRBV18|TRBJ2-2
CASSPNRGGNTGELFF
>16|TRBV11-2|TRBJ2-1
CASRRPGGSTYNEQFF
>14|TRBV27|TRBJ1-5
CASSRGSEVQPQHF
>14|TRBV12-5|TRBJ2-5
CASGRDTLQETQYF
>14|TRBV19|TRBJ1-6
CASTLTGGNSPLHF
>13|TRBV9|TRBJ1-1
CASSVEQGSEAFF
>13|TRBV14|TRBJ1-1
CASSQDRNTEAFF
>13|TRBV14|TRBJ2-1
CASSPTSLMAQFF
>14|TRBV28|TRBJ1-4
CASSTGWTNEKLFF
>16|TRBV4-2|TRBJ1-4
CASSQDGGQGEEKLFF
>14|TRBV7-9|TRBJ2-5
CASSLGQGIETQYF
>15|TRBV5-6|TRBJ1-2
CASSSRGQGASGYTF
>15|TRBV10-2|TRBJ1-2
CASSLLRGLEYGYTF
>12|TRBV6-5|TRBJ2-5
CASRSSLETQYF
>15|TRBV6-5|TRBJ1-1
CASSYSITVNTEAFF
>15|TRBV6-1|TRBJ2-3
CASSEAHRPTDTQYF
>14|TRBV5-5|TRBJ1-2
CASSQSTGNQGYTF
>13|TRBV5-1|TRBJ2-7
CASSSQGDHEQYF
>15|TRBV7-3|TRBJ2-1
CASSLMASSYNEQFF
>14|TRBV10-3|TRBJ2-7
CAIRAGQGAYEQYF
>11|TRBV5-6|TRBJ2-7
CASSLQDRRHF
>15|TRBV7-2|TRBJ2-3
CASGRGALHTDTQYF
>15|TRBV5-6|TRBJ1-6
CASSQGALRNSPLHF
>14|TRBV30|TRBJ2-3
CACTGTGRTDTQYF